This T cell receptor beta chain was recorded in a study of blood T cell repertoires in COVID-19. Study-level information: COVID-19 samples collected from the United States, Italy and Spain covered acute and convalescent phases. In each case, the material was cDNA or gDNA derived from T cells, B-cell-depleted T cells, or PBMCs.

How the authors handled the data: Researchers report that nucleated cell counts were estimated from reference gene primer amplification. The method was immunoSEQ multiplex PCR; TCRdb's version includes in-frame clones alone and lacks a portion of them. The DNA was the basis for D and trimming; V, J and clone size are from that table. The sample has roughly 70,000 clones, around 91% seen once. The length of the CDR3 is 13 residues. The V end lost 7 bases, the J end lost 1 base, and 10 bases lay between the germline ends. Germline assignment: CDR1 SNHLY and CDR2 FYNNEI. The source of this sequence is a human donor in a cohort sampled during active COVID-19. The sample comprised peripheral blood. The V and J genes are TRBV2 and TRBJ1-1; a weak D match, TRBD1 (5 bases). The CDR3 coding sequence is TGTGCCAGCATAGGTACAGGGAACACTGAAGCTTTCTTT. Protein product: CASIGTGNTEAFF.